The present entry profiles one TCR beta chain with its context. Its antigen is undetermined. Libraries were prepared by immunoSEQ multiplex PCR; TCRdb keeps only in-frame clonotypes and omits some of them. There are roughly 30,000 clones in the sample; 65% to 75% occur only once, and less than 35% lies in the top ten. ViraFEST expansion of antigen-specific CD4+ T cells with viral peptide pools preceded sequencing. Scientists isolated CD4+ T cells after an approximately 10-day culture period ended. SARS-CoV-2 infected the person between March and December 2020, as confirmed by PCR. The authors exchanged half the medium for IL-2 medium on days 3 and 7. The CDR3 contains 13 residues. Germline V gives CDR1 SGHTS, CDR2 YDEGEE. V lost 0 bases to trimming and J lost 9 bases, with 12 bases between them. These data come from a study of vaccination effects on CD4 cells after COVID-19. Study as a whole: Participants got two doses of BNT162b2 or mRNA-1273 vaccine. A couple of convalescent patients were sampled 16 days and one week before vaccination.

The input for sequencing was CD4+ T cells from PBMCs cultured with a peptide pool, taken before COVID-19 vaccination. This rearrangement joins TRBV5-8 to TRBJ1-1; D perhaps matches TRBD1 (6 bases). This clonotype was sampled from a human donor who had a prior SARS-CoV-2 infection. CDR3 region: CASSLGRGAKAFF. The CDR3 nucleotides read TGTGCCAGCAGCTTGGGGAGGGGGGCGAAAGCTTTCTTT.